This TCR beta chain was observed in a study of tumor-infiltrating lymphocytes in primary liver carcinoma. On the study more broadly: Sample counts of productive TCRbeta reads spanned roughly 3.65 to 7.13 million; these counts were similar across tissue types.

Overall study findings and caveats: A significantly higher top-250-clone fraction was recorded for tumors than for blood (p = 0.039).

TCR beta cDNA was reverse-transcribed from around 0.55 ug of total RNA. The reaction used a constant-region primer and ProtoScript II reverse transcriptase. A slightly modified ARM-PCR protocol with three nested multiplex PCR rounds produced these TCR beta libraries. In TCRdb, the multiplex PCR reads were re-called with MiXCR into one record per CDR3 protein. The top ten clones hold around 30% of a sample with just under 95,000 distinct CDR3 sequences, approximately 68% of them seen once. Taking 20-30 mg of unsorted bulk tissue, the authors co-extracted RNA and DNA. Regarding this clonotype: Its target is unknown.

This sequence was found in a man aged 40-49 years with primary liver carcinoma and hepatitis B virus infection. The source material was tumor-adjacent normal liver tissue.

The DNA for the CDR3 is TGTGCCACCCAAACTACCTGGGACAGCCAGGAAGCTTTCTTT. This gives the protein CATQTTWDSQEAFF. V usage is TRBV15 and J usage is TRBJ1-1; 7 bases map to TRBD1. This CDR3 has 14 amino acids. Trimming took 8 bases from V and 8 from J; bases not matched to a gene: 14. Germline V CDR1 and CDR2: LNHNV, YYDKDF (reference sequence).